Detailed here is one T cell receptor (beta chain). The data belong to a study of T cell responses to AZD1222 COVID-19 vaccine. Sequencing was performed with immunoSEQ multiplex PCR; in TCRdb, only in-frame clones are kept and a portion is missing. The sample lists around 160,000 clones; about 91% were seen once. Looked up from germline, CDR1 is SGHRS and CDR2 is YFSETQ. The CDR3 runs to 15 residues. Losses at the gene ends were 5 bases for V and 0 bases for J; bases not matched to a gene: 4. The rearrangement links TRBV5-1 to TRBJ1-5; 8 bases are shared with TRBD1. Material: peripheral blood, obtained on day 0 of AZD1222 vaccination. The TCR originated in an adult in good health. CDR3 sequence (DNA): TGCGCCAGCAGTTTACAGGGGGGTAGCAATCAGCCCCAGCATTTT. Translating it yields CASSLQGGSNQPQHF.